The 5 T cell receptor beta chains in this list originate from one sample, sequenced in a study of blood T cell repertoires in COVID-19. The table came from immunoSEQ multiplex PCR; TCRdb's copy has only in-frame clones and leaves some out. The table has about 160,000 clones, over 70% seen once. The sample comprised peripheral blood. All receptors derive from a man between 65 and 85 years old with acute or convalescent COVID-19.

This clone showed up just once. The chain uses TRBV9 and TRBJ2-3; 11 positions agree with TRBD2. The CDR3 is made up of 17 amino acids. Germline V gives CDR1 SGDLS, CDR2 YYNGEE. J was trimmed by 3 bases and V by 2 bases; bases with no gene match: 8. The CDR3 reads CASSVSGGAVWTDTQYF. As DNA, the CDR3 is TGTGCCAGCAGCGTTAGCGGGGGGGCCGTTTGGACAGATACGCAGTATTTT. Looking up the rest from reference TRBV9 and TRBJ2-3 gives the full variable domain: DSGVTQTPKHLITATGQRVTLRCSPRSGDLSVYWYQQSLDQGLQFLIQYYNGEERAKGNILERFSAQQFPDLHSELNLSSLELGDSALYFCASSVSGGAVWTDTQYFGPGTRLTVL.

The genes are TRBV19 and TRBJ2-3; TRBD2 matches at 7 bases. The J segment lost 4 bases and the V segment lost 3 bases, leaving 7 bases of the junction unmatched. CDR3 length: 15 residues. Germline-derived CDR1 and CDR2 are LNHDA and SQIVND (reference sequence). Here the CDR3 reads CASSIQGGRADTQYF. The CDR3, as DNA: TGTGCCAGTAGTATCCAAGGCGGGAGAGCAGATACGCAGTATTTT.

V is TRBV7-2 and J is TRBJ1-2, with 8 bases lining up with TRBD1. The CDR3 covers 13 residues. Germline CDR1 SGHTA, CDR2 FQGNSA. Trimming took 4 bases from V and 9 from J; bases not matched to a gene: 7. CDR3: CASSSYDRGSYTF. CDR3 DNA sequence: TGTGCCAGCAGCTCATATGACAGGGGTAGCTACACCTTC.

Of note for this clone: Germline is not matched at one junction end, which may reflect a read error. V usage is TRBV5-6 and J usage is TRBJ2-5; D is perhaps TRBD1 (7 bases). CDR3 length: 11 amino acids. CDR1 and CDR2 (germline): SGHDT, YYEEEE. The CDR3 DNA sequence: TGTGCCAGCAGCGCACCAGGGGGGATGGACTTC. Encoded protein: CASSAPGGMDF.

The rearrangement uses TRBV7-9 and TRBJ2-1, with TRBD2 matching over 8 bases. This CDR3 has 17 residues. V lost 4 bases and J lost 1; bases outside the gene matches: 9. Germline CDR1 and CDR2: SEHNR and FQNEAQ (reference sequence). CDR3 region: CASSSTGRGASYNEQFF. CDR3 sequence (DNA): TGTGCCAGCAGCTCAACGGGGCGGGGGGCATCCTACAATGAGCAGTTCTTC.